Below are 30 T cell receptor beta chains sequenced from a single sample in a study of CD8 T cells in Susac syndrome. Random hexamers were used to reverse transcribe roughly 0.45 to 1 ug of RNA. Each CDR3 protein gets one entry after TCRdb re-called the immunoSEQ multiplex PCR reads with MiXCR. The data show roughly 150,000 distinct CDR3 sequences, approximately 95% seen once. The material sequenced was CD4+ T cells from PBMCs. These receptors were collected from a human donor with multiple sclerosis.

This clonotype appeared once. This rearrangement joins TRBV4-2 to TRBJ2-5; TRBD2 matches 12 bases. This CDR3 is 18 amino acids long. Looked up from germline, CDR1 is LGHNA and CDR2 is YNFKEQ. V dropped 1 base and J dropped 2; count of bases not matched to a gene: 8. The CDR3: CASSQAKTSGSRQETQYF. The CDR3, as DNA: TGTGCCAGCAGCCAAGCTAAGACTAGCGGGAGTAGACAAGAGACCCAGTACTTC.

The CDR3 protein is CASSPLTGVNTEAFF. DNA for the CDR3: TGTGCCAGCTCACCGCTGACAGGAGTGAACACTGAAGCTTTCTTT. This chain joins TRBV18 and TRBJ1-1, with D perhaps TRBD1 (6 bases). The CDR3 is made up of 15 amino acids. CDR1 KGHSH and CDR2 LQKENI come from the germline V gene. The V end lost 3 bases, the J end lost 0 bases, and 11 bases lay between the germline ends.

The rearrangement joins TRBV19 to TRBJ2-7, with 7 bases identical to TRBD1. Trimming cost V 6 bases and J 0 bases; bases outside gene matches: 8. The germline V gene has CDR1 LNHDA and CDR2 SQIVND (reference sequence). This CDR3 contains 15 residues. The DNA for the CDR3 is TGTGCCAGTAGCAGATCCGGGACAGACTCCTACGAGCAGTACTTC. As protein: CASSRSGTDSYEQYF.

The gene calls are TRBV5-1 and TRBJ2-3; tentative D call: TRBD2 (6 bases). From germline, CDR1 is SGHRS and CDR2 YFSETQ. This CDR3 has 14 residues. With 5 bases removed from V and 1 base from J, the gap between germline ends came to 11 bases. In DNA form, the CDR3 reads TGCGCCAGCAGGTTAGGGACTGGCACAGATACGCAGTATTTT. Translation: CASRLGTGTDTQYF.

This sequence joins TRBV4-1 and TRBJ1-4; 7 nucleotides agree with TRBD1. The CDR3 is made up of 17 amino acids. V shed 5 bases, J shed 2 bases, and the junction held 11 bases outside the gene matches. Germline V CDR1 and CDR2: MGHRA, YSYEKL. CDR3 coding DNA: TGCGCCAGCAGCTCTAAGTCCGAGGGGGCCACTAATGAAAAACTGTTTTTT. It specifies CASSSKSEGATNEKLFF.

This rearrangement joins TRBV27 to TRBJ2-2; D might be TRBD1 (5 bases). Trimming left V 1 base short and J 5 bases short, with 14 bases between. Germline loops: CDR1 MNHEY, CDR2 SMNVEV (reference sequence). The CDR3 is made up of 16 amino acids. The CDR3 loop is CASSLFPGMNTGELFF. CDR3 nucleotide sequence: TGTGCCAGCAGTTTATTCCCAGGGATGAATACCGGGGAGCTGTTTTTT.

The chain employs TRBV30 and TRBJ2-3, with 7 nucleotides matching TRBD2. Germline-derived CDR1 and CDR2 are GTSNPN and SVGIG (reference sequence). This CDR3 has 16 amino acids. Trimming took 1 base from V and 6 from J; bases not matched to a gene: 13. For the CDR3, the DNA is TGTGCCTGGAGTGCTAGGACTAGTAGTTTAGCCGATACGCAGTATTTT. Translation gives CAWSARTSSLADTQYF.

This rearrangement joins TRBV3-1 to TRBJ2-7; D uncertain. Trimming removed 0 bases at V and 6 bases at J, with 6 bases between. The CDR3 runs 12 residues. Germline assignment: CDR1 LGHDT and CDR2 YNNKEL (reference sequence). CDR3 nucleotide sequence: TGTGCCAGCAGCCAAGATAAGGGCGAGCAGTACTTC. It codes for CASSQDKGEQYF.

V usage is TRBV20-1 and J usage is TRBJ1-5; TRBD1 agrees at 7 bases. This CDR3 comprises 12 residues. The V gene's germline CDR1 is DFQATT and CDR2 SNEGSKA (reference sequence). Unmatched junction bases numbered 6, after V lost 6 bases and J lost 7 bases. CDR3: CSAYRGGQPQHF. CDR3 nucleotide sequence: TGCAGTGCCTACAGGGGCGGACAGCCCCAGCATTTT.

The CDR3 DNA sequence: TGCAGCGGTCTGAGGGACAGTGAAGAAAAACTGTTTTTT. Its translation is CSGLRDSEEKLFF. The chain uses TRBV29-1 and TRBJ1-4, with 7 positions matching TRBD1. CDR1 SQVTM and CDR2 ANQGSEA come from the germline V gene. The V and J ends lost 7 bases and 8 bases, in that order; junction bases with no gene match: 10. The CDR3 contains 13 residues.

There are a few counts of this clonotype. The V and J genes are TRBV7-6 and TRBJ2-3; D not resolved. The length of the CDR3 is 16 residues. V was pared by 0 bases and J by 1 base, with 11 bases between. The germline CDR1 and CDR2 sequences are SGHVS and FNYEAQ. CDR3 in amino acids: CASSLAPGPGTDTQYF. The CDR3 nucleotides read TGTGCCAGCAGCTTAGCGCCGGGTCCCGGCACAGATACGCAGTATTTT.

This clonotype was recorded once. The chain is built from TRBV5-1 and TRBJ2-3; D remains ambiguous. V lost 2 bases to trimming and J lost 4 bases, with 8 bases between them. Germline V gives CDR1 SGHRS, CDR2 YFSETQ. The CDR3 runs to 13 residues. CDR3 sequence reads: CASSFFSSDTQYF. The CDR3 coding sequence is TGCGCCAGCAGCTTCTTTTCCTCAGATACGCAGTATTTT.

V and J are TRBV7-9 and TRBJ2-1, with D tentatively TRBD1 (6 bases). This CDR3 contains 13 residues. Per the germline V gene, CDR1 is SEHNR and CDR2 is FQNEAQ (reference sequence). Between the trimmed V and J ends, which lost 5 bases and 5 bases, there was a span of 10 bases. The CDR3 region has the DNA TGTGCCAGCAGCGTGGACAGTCACAATGAGCAGTTCTTC. Translated, it gives CASSVDSHNEQFF.

This clonotype was observed once. The CDR3 coding sequence is TGTGCCAGCACGGTCCCACAAGAGACCCAGTACTTC. Its translation: CASTVPQETQYF. The chain carries TRBV7-9 and TRBJ2-5, with D unclear. The germline gives CDR1 SEHNR, CDR2 FQNEAQ (reference sequence). The CDR3 runs to 12 residues. V was cut by 7 bases and J by 2 bases, with 8 bases left in between. Full variable domain (rest looked up from reference TRBV7-9 and TRBJ2-5): DTGVSQNPRHKITKRGQNVTFRCDPISEHNRLYWYRQTLGQGPEFLTYFQNEAQLEKSRLLSDRFSAERPKGSFSTLEIQRTEQGDSAMYLCASTVPQETQYFGPGTRLLVL.

The chain carries TRBV4-2 and TRBJ2-2; no clear D. V lost 0 bases and J lost 2, with 4 bases in between. Germline CDR1 reads LGHNA; CDR2 reads YNFKEQ. This CDR3 region has 14 residues. The CDR3 sequence is CASSQDKNTGELFF. The CDR3 DNA reads as TGTGCCAGCAGCCAAGACAAAAACACCGGGGAGCTGTTTTTT.

The V call is TRBV30, the J call TRBJ1-1; D not certain. Trimming took 0 bases from V and 8 from J, leaving 10 bases between them. The CDR3 totals 12 residues. From germline, CDR1 is GTSNPN and CDR2 SVGIG (reference sequence). CDR3 in DNA: TGTGCCTGGAGTGTACAACTGGAAGAAGCTTTCTTT. It translates to CAWSVQLEEAFF. Full variable domain (rest looked up from reference TRBV30 and TRBJ1-1): SQTIHQWPATLVQPVGSPLSLECTVEGTSNPNLYWYRQAAGRGLQLLFYSVGIGQISSEVPQNLSASRPQDRQFILSSKKLLLSDSGFYLCAWSVQLEEAFFGQGTRLTVV.

This chain links TRBV9 with TRBJ2-3; 7 nucleotides line up with TRBD2. Losses at the gene ends were 3 bases for V and 6 bases for J; bases not matched to a gene: 1. Germline V gene lookup returns CDR1 SGDLS and CDR2 YYNGEE. CDR3 length equals 12 residues. The CDR3: CASSAGRDTQYF. The DNA for the CDR3 is TGTGCCAGCAGCGCCGGGAGGGATACGCAGTATTTT. The full variable domain, with the rest looked up from reference TRBV9 and TRBJ2-3, is DSGVTQTPKHLITATGQRVTLRCSPRSGDLSVYWYQQSLDQGLQFLIQYYNGEERAKGNILERFSAQQFPDLHSELNLSSLELGDSALYFCASSAGRDTQYFGPGTRLTVL.

The chain couples TRBV6-6 to TRBJ2-7; D may correspond to TRBD1 or TRBD2 (5 bases each). Germline assignment: CDR1 MNHNY and CDR2 SVGAGI (reference sequence). Trimming pared 6 bases from V and 3 bases from J, leaving 15 bases between. The CDR3 covers 14 residues. The CDR3 sequence is CASRRGATLYEQYF. CDR3 in DNA: TGTGCCAGCAGGAGGGGCGCCACACTCTACGAGCAGTACTTC.

CDR3 nucleotide sequence: TGTGCCACCAGTGACCCTAAGCGGAACAATGAGCAGTTCTTC. Amino acids: CATSDPKRNNEQFF. The gene calls are TRBV24-1 and TRBJ2-1; TRBD2 might be the D (5 bases). The germline V gene encodes CDR1 KGHDR and CDR2 SFDVKD. Trimming took off 4 bases at V and 5 bases at J, with 11 bases between the two ends. This CDR3 comprises 14 residues.

In its sample, this clonotype was seen a few times. The chain joins TRBV18 to TRBJ1-1; 7 bases align to TRBD1. The ends lost 3 bases at V and 3 bases at J; junction bases unmatched: 4. The CDR3 totals 14 residues. Germline CDR1 reads KGHSH; CDR2 reads LQKENI. Here the CDR3 DNA reads TGTGCCAGCTCACCGAGGACAGGAGACACTGAAGCTTTCTTT. Translated: CASSPRTGDTEAFF.

The count of this clonotype is one. The chain has TRBV15 and TRBJ1-2; a weak D match, TRBD1 (5 bases). This CDR3 has 14 amino acids. Germline V gene data show CDR1 as LNHNV and CDR2 as YYDKDF (reference sequence). Trimming removed 0 bases from V and 3 bases from J, with 8 bases in between. In DNA, the CDR3 is TGTGCCACCAGCAGAGATCTGGGGGACTATGGCTACACCTTC. It codes for CATSRDLGDYGYTF.

The V gene is TRBV20-1, the J gene TRBJ1-3; D gene uncertain. CDR3 length equals 12 residues. CDR1 is DFQATT and CDR2 is SNEGSKA in the germline V gene (reference sequence). V lost 3 bases and J lost 0, with 3 bases in between. The CDR3 here is CSASRSGNTIYF. The CDR3 DNA is TGCAGTGCTAGTCGCTCTGGAAACACCATATATTTT.

The CDR3, as DNA: TGTGCCTGGGGCAGGCCCAGGCGGCCCCAGCATTTT. Protein: CAWGRPRRPQHF. The chain employs TRBV30 and TRBJ1-5; no clear D. Per germline, CDR1 GTSNPN and CDR2 SVGIG (reference sequence). Trimming removed 5 bases at V and 9 bases at J, with 14 bases between. CDR3 length equals 12 residues.

In this sample, this clonotype turned up once. The V gene is TRBV3-1, the J gene TRBJ2-1; TRBD2 agrees at 16 bases. The CDR3 spans 16 residues. Germline CDR1 and CDR2: LGHDT and YNNKEL (reference sequence). With 6 bases clipped from V and 9 bases from J, the junction kept 8 bases outside the gene matches. The CDR3 protein is CASSSGTSGRAFEQFF. CDR3 DNA: TGTGCCAGCAGTTCCGGGACTAGCGGGAGGGCCTTTGAGCAGTTCTTC.

The rearrangement uses TRBV20-1 and TRBJ2-5; 11 bases are a match to TRBD2. Per the germline V gene, CDR1 is DFQATT and CDR2 is SNEGSKA (reference sequence). With V trimmed by 7 bases and J by 4 bases, 5 bases remained unmatched. This CDR3 comprises 13 residues. The CDR3 sequence: CSVSSGRLETQYF. CDR3 sequence (DNA): TGCAGTGTCTCTAGCGGGAGGTTAGAGACCCAGTACTTC.

This chain links TRBV30 with TRBJ2-4, with D perhaps TRBD2 (7 bases). Trimming took off 2 bases at V and 10 bases at J, with 18 bases between the two ends. CDR3 length equals 14 residues. Germline values: CDR1 GTSNPN, CDR2 SVGIG (reference sequence). Here the CDR3 reads CAWSLGGGATIQYF. The CDR3 DNA follows: TGTGCCTGGAGTCTCGGTGGGGGGGCAACTATTCAGTACTTC.

The J gene is TRBJ2-1, the V gene TRBV19, with TRBD2 matching 7 bases. Germline V lookup: CDR1 LNHDA, CDR2 SQIVND (reference sequence). The CDR3 runs to 15 residues. J lost 4 bases, V lost 2 bases, and 5 bases had no gene match. The CDR3 region is CASSIKGLVYNEQFF. DNA of the CDR3: TGTGCCAGTAGTATAAAAGGACTAGTGTACAATGAGCAGTTCTTC.

The rearrangement uses TRBV27 and TRBJ2-1; D is ambiguous. V was cut by 6 bases and J by 3 bases, with 6 bases left in between. Per the germline V gene, CDR1 is MNHEY and CDR2 is SMNVEV (reference sequence). This CDR3 comprises 12 residues. The CDR3 DNA reads as TGTGCCAGCAGAAACTTCTACAATGAGCAGTTCTTC. Amino acid sequence: CASRNFYNEQFF.

The rearrangement links TRBV4-2 to TRBJ2-2; 8 nucleotides agree with TRBD1. The CDR3 totals 19 residues. V lost 8 bases, J lost 4 bases, and 21 bases stayed unmatched. Germline V gene lookup returns CDR1 LGHNA and CDR2 YNFKEQ. CDR3 in amino acids: CASGVLGDRLRASTGELFF. CDR3 nucleotides: TGTGCCAGCGGGGTCTTAGGGGACAGGTTACGAGCTTCCACCGGGGAGCTGTTTTTT.

This chain's CDR3 is CASSYPRSYEQYF. In nucleotides, the CDR3 is TGTGCCAGCAGCTATCCGAGGTCCTACGAGCAGTACTTC. The chain links TRBV7-9 to TRBJ2-7; D ambiguous. Germline V lookup: CDR1 SEHNR, CDR2 FQNEAQ (reference sequence). V shed 4 bases and J shed 1 base, with 8 bases lying between them. The CDR3 contains 13 residues.